Below, 5 T cell receptor beta chains from the same sample are listed, as sequenced in a study of T-cell reconstitution after alpha-beta-depleted transplantation in children. The library targeted TCRbeta and was prepared with unique molecular identifiers. TCRdb analysed the PCR reads with MiXCR anew, one entry per CDR3 protein. The profile covers fewer than 550,000 distinct CDR3 sequences, with around 10% appearing a single time and 12% to 15% taken by the ten largest. The input for sequencing was PBMCs, mostly from graft donor cells, taken 180 days after TCRalphabeta/CD19-depleted stem cell transplant. The receptors come from a female patient aged 2-10 years who had a stem cell transplant for aplastic anemia, so the T cells may come from the graft donor.

The sample holds a few counts of this clonotype. The rearrangement uses TRBV29-1 and TRBJ1-1, with 7 bases identical to TRBD1. Trimming at V came to 0 bases and at J to 10 bases, leaving 5 bases not matched to a gene. CDR3 length: 12 amino acids. Germline assignment: CDR1 SQVTM and CDR2 ANQGSEA. CDR3 bases: TGCAGCGTTGAAGACCCCGGACAGGCAGCTTTCTTT. This sequence encodes CSVEDPGQAAFF.

This clonotype was picked up a small number of times. The rearrangement joins TRBV7-2 to TRBJ2-7, with 13 bases aligning to TRBD2. Trimming removed 5 bases from V and 5 bases from J; junction bases left unmatched: 6. The CDR3 contains 15 residues. Germline loops: CDR1 SGHTA, CDR2 FQGNSA. CDR3 DNA sequence: TGTGCCAGCAGCCAGGGGGGACTAGCGGGACACGAGCAGTACTTC. Protein sequence: CASSQGGLAGHEQYF. Looking up the rest from reference TRBV7-2 and TRBJ2-7 gives the full variable domain: GAGVSQSPSNKVTEKGKDVELRCDPISGHTALYWYRQSLGQGLEFLIYFQGNSAPDKSGLPSDRFSAERTGGSVSTLTIQRTQQEDSAVYLCASSQGGLAGHEQYFGPGTRLTVT.

The sample holds a few counts of this clonotype. V and J are TRBV20-1 and TRBJ1-2; 7 bases are a match to TRBD1. V shed 3 bases, J shed 6 bases, and the junction held 7 bases outside the gene matches. The CDR3 consists of 13 residues. Germline lookup yields CDR1 DFQATT and CDR2 SNEGSKA (reference sequence). CDR3 region: CSARSGTDNGYTF. The CDR3 nucleotides are TGCAGTGCTAGGTCCGGGACAGACAATGGCTACACCTTC.

At least ten counts were recorded for this clonotype. This chain links TRBV12-3 or TRBV12-4 with TRBJ1-2; D perhaps matches TRBD1 (6 bases). The CDR3 length is 13 residues. Trimming took off 6 bases at V and 2 bases at J, with 10 bases between the two ends. CDR3: CASRFQGNYGYTF. In nucleotides, the CDR3 is TGTGCCAGCAGGTTCCAGGGGAACTATGGCTACACCTTC.

The V and J genes are TRBV12-3 or TRBV12-4 and TRBJ1-5, with TRBD1 matching over 10 bases. Trimming at V came to 5 bases and at J to 5 bases, leaving 9 bases not matched to a gene. The CDR3 covers 16 residues. For the CDR3, the DNA is TGTGCCAGCAGTCCACCGGGACAGGGGATCCATCAGCCCCAGCATTTT. This codes for CASSPPGQGIHQPQHF.